What follows describes a single T cell receptor beta chain. As yet, its antigen is unknown. Germline CDR1 and CDR2: SGHDN and FVKESK. V lost 0 bases and J lost 9; bases outside the gene matches: 8. This CDR3 region has 15 residues. This entry belongs to a study of T cell responses to AZD1222 COVID-19 vaccine. The protocol was immunoSEQ multiplex PCR, while the TCRdb copy is restricted to in-frame clones and leaves out a portion. The data show 150,000 or so clones, around 90% seen once. Study observations and caveats: Repertoire samples came only from after the peak T cell response. Clonal diversity may have been underestimated in mostly white British donors. With two AZD1222 doses given, Spike-specific TCR breadth and depth both rose. Spike was spanned by vaccine-associated CD4 TCRs, which were dominant at 160-218 and 743-854.

This TCR was recovered from an adult in good health. The source was peripheral blood, collected on day 0 of AZD1222 vaccination. The chain couples TRBV14 to TRBJ2-1; 7 positions agree with TRBD2. The CDR3 region is CASSQEELATFEQFF. The CDR3 DNA follows: TGTGCCAGCAGCCAAGAGGAACTAGCGACTTTTGAGCAGTTCTTC.